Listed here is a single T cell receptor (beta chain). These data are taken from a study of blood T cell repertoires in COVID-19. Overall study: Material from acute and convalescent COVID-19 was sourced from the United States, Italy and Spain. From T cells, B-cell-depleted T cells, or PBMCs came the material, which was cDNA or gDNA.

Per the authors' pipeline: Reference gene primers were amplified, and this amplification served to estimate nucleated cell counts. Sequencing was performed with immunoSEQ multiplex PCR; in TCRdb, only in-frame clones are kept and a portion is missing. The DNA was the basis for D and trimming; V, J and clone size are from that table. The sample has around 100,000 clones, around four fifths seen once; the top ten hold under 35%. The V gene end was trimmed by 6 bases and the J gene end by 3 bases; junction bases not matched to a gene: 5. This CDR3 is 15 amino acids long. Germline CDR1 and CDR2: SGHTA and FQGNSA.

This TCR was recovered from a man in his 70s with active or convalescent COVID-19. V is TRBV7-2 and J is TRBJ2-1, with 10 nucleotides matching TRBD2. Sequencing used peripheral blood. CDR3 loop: CASSIVAGGYNEQFF. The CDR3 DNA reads TGTGCCAGCAGTATCGTAGCGGGGGGCTACAATGAGCAGTTCTTC.